The 15 T cell receptor beta chains presented below share a single source sample, sequenced in a study of cytomegalovirus exposure and HLA in healthy donors. The PCR used 60 Vbeta and 13 Jbeta primers. Measured with immunoSEQ multiplex PCR; TCRdb has only the in-frame clones, and not every one. The table shows approximately 210,000 clones, with 87% occurring only once. Sequencing input: PBMCs. The source of these receptors is a man aged 30 to 39 in good health and CMV-seronegative.

This sequence joins TRBV7-9 and TRBJ1-1; D ambiguous. Trimming pared 9 bases from V and 0 bases from J, leaving 11 bases between. This CDR3 is built from 13 residues. CDR1 is SEHNR and CDR2 is FQNEAQ in the germline V gene (reference sequence). CDR3 nucleotide sequence: TGTGCCAGTAAAATTCCTGTGAACACTGAAGCTTTCTTT. Encoded protein: CASKIPVNTEAFF.

The rearrangement uses TRBV28 and TRBJ1-5; 8 bases match TRBD1. The ends lost 6 bases at V and 7 bases at J; junction bases unmatched: 11. Germline V gene sequence: CDR1 MDHEN, CDR2 SYDVKM. This CDR3 spans 15 amino acids. Written as DNA, the CDR3 is TGTGCCAGCAGGGCCAGGGGGCGTCTGGGGCAGCCCCAGCATTTT. Its protein product is CASRARGRLGQPQHF.

In its sample, this clone was seen once. The gene calls are TRBV7-9 and TRBJ2-1, with 7 bases aligning to TRBD1. After removal of 1 base from V and 3 bases from J, the junction contained 15 bases not matched to a gene. The V gene's germline CDR1 is SEHNR and CDR2 FQNEAQ (reference sequence). The CDR3 extends over 19 amino acids. This CDR3 reads CASSLDGTGASIIYNEQFF. CDR3 coding DNA: TGTGCCAGCAGCTTAGACGGTACAGGGGCCTCCATTATCTACAATGAGCAGTTCTTC. Based on the CDR3 plus reference TRBV7-9 and TRBJ2-1, the full variable domain is DTGVSQNPRHKITKRGQNVTFRCDPISEHNRLYWYRQTLGQGPEFLTYFQNEAQLEKSRLLSDRFSAERPKGSFSTLEIQRTEQGDSAMYLCASSLDGTGASIIYNEQFFGPGTRLTVL.

J is TRBJ2-5 and V is TRBV4-1, with D maybe TRBD1 (6 bases). V lost 3 bases, J lost 8 bases, and 19 bases lay in between. Germline CDR1 MGHRA, CDR2 YSYEKL. CDR3 length: 15 amino acids. The CDR3 spells CASSHPGQSLSTQYF. The CDR3 nucleotides read TGCGCCAGCAGCCACCCTGGACAGTCTCTCTCAACCCAGTACTTC.

The J gene is TRBJ2-7, the V gene TRBV7-2; D perhaps matches TRBD1 (5 bases). Germline V gene data show CDR1 as SGHTA and CDR2 as FQGNSA. The CDR3 runs 16 residues. Trimming shortened V by 1 base and J by 0 bases, and 13 bases separated the two germline ends. CDR3 amino acids: CASSLEGTGNSYEQYF. CDR3 sequence (DNA): TGTGCCAGCAGCTTAGAAGGCACAGGCAACTCCTACGAGCAGTACTTC.

V gene TRBV5-1 combines with J gene TRBJ2-7; D is undetermined. With 2 bases removed from V and 0 bases from J, the gap between germline ends came to 18 bases. The length of the CDR3 is 17 residues. Germline V gene lookup returns CDR1 SGHRS and CDR2 YFSETQ. In DNA, the CDR3 is TGCGCCAGCAGCTTTTCCATCCCGACCCGGAGCTCCTACGAGCAGTACTTC. Translating it yields CASSFSIPTRSSYEQYF.

The chain uses TRBV4-1 and TRBJ1-1; D gene ambiguous. With 5 bases removed from V and 3 bases from J, the gap between germline ends came to 13 bases. CDR1 MGHRA and CDR2 YSYEKL come from the germline V gene. The CDR3 runs 14 residues. Here the CDR3 DNA reads TGCGCCAGCAGCTTACTAGACAAGGACACTGAAGCTTTCTTT. Translated: CASSLLDKDTEAFF.

The chain employs TRBV2 and TRBJ1-3; no definite D call. The CDR3 sequence is 16 residues long. CDR1 is SNHLY, CDR2 FYNNEI, per germline. Trimming took 1 base from V and 3 from J, leaving 13 bases between them. CDR3 coding DNA: TGTGCCAGCAGTGAAGGAAATTCGGCAGGTGGAAACACCATATATTTT. Translation gives CASSEGNSAGGNTIYF. Together with reference TRBV2 and TRBJ1-3, the CDR3 gives the full variable domain: EPEVTQTPSHQVTQMGQEVILRCVPISNHLYFYWYRQILGQKVEFLVSFYNNEISEKSEIFDDQFSVERPDGSNFTLKIRSTKLEDSAMYFCASSEGNSAGGNTIYFGEGSWLTVV.

CDR3 nucleotide sequence: TGCGCCAGCACTATTGCGGGCAGACCCGAAGATACGCAGTATTTT. It codes for CASTIAGRPEDTQYF. V usage is TRBV5-1 and J usage is TRBJ2-3, with D perhaps TRBD2 (5 bases). Germline values: CDR1 SGHRS, CDR2 YFSETQ. Trimming took 6 bases from V and 5 from J, leaving 19 bases between them. The CDR3 runs to 15 residues.

The chain couples TRBV29-1 to TRBJ2-5; weak D call: TRBD2 (6 bases). In germline, CDR1 is SQVTM, CDR2 ANQGSEA. Trimming stripped 3 bases from V and 5 bases from J, with 13 bases between. CDR3 length: 13 amino acids. The CDR3 DNA reads as TGCAGCGTTGAGGGCGGGGTAAAGGAGACCCAGTACTTC. Its translation is CSVEGGVKETQYF.

The V gene is TRBV14, the J gene TRBJ1-1; 9 bases map to TRBD1. Germline assignment: CDR1 SGHDN and CDR2 FVKESK. CDR3 length equals 14 residues. The CDR3 protein is CVSSKHRGQTEAFF. The CDR3 bases are TGTGTCAGTTCTAAACACAGGGGGCAAACTGAAGCTTTCTTT.

This chain links TRBV21-1 with TRBJ2-1; the table names TRBD1, a call not compared with the DNA. TRBV21-1 counts as a pseudogene. This CDR3 has 15 amino acids. CDR3 amino acids: CASSGDRGLENEQFF. The CDR3, as DNA: TGTGCCAGCAGTGGGGACAGGGGGCTTGAGAATGAGCAGTTCTTC.

The rearrangement uses TRBV5-1 and TRBJ1-2; tentative D call: TRBD1 (6 bases). CDR1 and CDR2 (germline): SGHRS, YFSETQ. V lost 1 base to trimming and J lost 4 bases, with 8 bases between them. This CDR3 has 13 amino acids. As DNA, the CDR3 is TGCGCCAGCAGCTTGACAGGGTCCTATGGCTACACCTTC. This codes for CASSLTGSYGYTF.

The chain employs TRBV7-2 and TRBJ2-1, with D hard to call. The CDR3 runs to 18 residues. V lost 1 base and J 7 bases, leaving 23 bases between the germline ends. Germline loops: CDR1 SGHTA, CDR2 FQGNSA. DNA for the CDR3: TGTGCCAGCAGCTTAGACTTTACGCGCGCCCGTCCGCTGAATGAGCAGTTCTTC. It specifies CASSLDFTRARPLNEQFF.

This chain connects TRBV6-6 to TRBJ1-2; 8 positions agree with TRBD1. CDR1 is MNHNY and CDR2 is SVGAGI in the germline V gene (reference sequence). The junction had 2 bases not matched to a gene; V was cut back by 5 bases and J by 6 bases. The CDR3 covers 12 residues. CDR3 sequence (DNA): TGTGCCAGCAGTCAGACAGGGGATGGCTACACCTTC. It specifies CASSQTGDGYTF.